This note documents a single TCR beta chain sequence. Based on frequency, this clone is considered medium-sized (0.01 to 0.1%); no count was recorded. Its antigen is still unknown. Library construction relied on the immunoSEQ multiplex PCR assay. Adaptive Biotechnologies carried out the TCRbeta CDR3 sequencing. Regarding the original processing steps: Repertoire similarity was assessed with the Chao-modified Jaccard index and with the median clonotype overlap from 200 random subsamples of equal sample size. Similarity analyses used either productive nucleotide sequences or in silico-translated amino acid sequences. Repertoires were compared using hierarchical clustering with single linkage and t-SNE, both based on Chao-modified Jaccard distances. Repertoire diversity was quantified with the Renyi index, after sample size normalisation, across a range of alpha values. The table was pulled from immuneACCESS by TCRdb, which kept in-frame rearrangements only. Such tables lose some clones; where checked, under half of the loss comes from unresolved V genes, and the rest has no known cause. V, J and clone size reflect that table, while D and trimming were determined from the DNA. The table held for this sample gives just under 10,000 clones. Jointly, the top ten make up about 1.1% of the sample.

TCR repertoires were obtained from some eleven juvenile idiopathic arthritis patients with active disease who had not reached inactive disease, of whom 3 were polyarticular and 8 were oligoarticular. The TCR-sequenced patients had a median age of about 10 years (range roughly 2.2-22.9) and median disease duration of approximately seven years (range 0.2-19.1). The samples used for TCR repertoire analysis were collected at two centres in Italy. Peripheral blood mononuclear cells were separated on a Histopaque-1077 density gradient and then cryopreserved in approximately 90% FCS with roughly 10% DMSO. The data originate from a study of synovial regulatory T cells in juvenile arthritis (dated by TCRdb to about 2015). The study in broad terms: Of the sequenced patients, several received methotrexate, one received methotrexate plus infliximab, three were therapy-naive, and one had no treatment information. The TCR repertoire comparisons covered Treg and Teff subsets from 10 to 11 JIA patients with active disease. TCRbeta CDR3 repertoires of blood iaTreg cells, other blood Treg cells and synovial fluid Treg cells from matched patient samples were compared in the study. Although effector T cell subsets in the cohort were also sequenced for comparisons, the Treg dataset on its own covers only blood and synovial fluid Treg cells.

There are 14 amino acids in the CDR3, from cysteine to phenylalanine inclusive. No coding sequence is recorded. CDR1 LNHDA and CDR2 SQIVND were looked up in the germline V gene (reference sequence). The study at large found these results: Synovial Treg cells shared more CDR3 sequences with iaTreg cells than with other blood Treg cells, and Chao-Jaccard similarity confirmed that synovial Treg cells were more closely related to iaTreg cells. Lower TCR diversity was observed in blood iaTreg cells than in other blood Treg cells, consistent with antigen-driven expansion. iaTreg TCR repertoires were largely private across patients and partially overlapped with synovial Teff and blood CPL repertoires.

The sequenced material came from Treg cells from blood. Explained via the paper, the cell subset or site label denotes: remaining (HLA-DR-negative) circulating blood Treg cells. The clonotype comes from a donor aged 2 to 35 with juvenile idiopathic arthritis. This sequence uses TRBV19 and TRBJ1-2. The CDR3 protein is CASSIGGEIQGYTF.